This T cell receptor beta chain emerged from a study of blood T cell repertoires in COVID-19. About the study: The United States, Italy and Spain were the sources of the acute and convalescent COVID-19 samples. Sources were T cells, B-cell-depleted T cells, or PBMCs; the material itself was cDNA or gDNA.

Source study methods: Estimates of nucleated cell counts were drawn from the amplification of reference gene primers. The data were produced by immunoSEQ multiplex PCR, yet TCRdb's version contains in-frame clones alone and is incomplete. V, J and clone size are those of that table, while D and trimming were read from the DNA. Here the sample spans around 35,000 clones, roughly nine tenths being singletons. CDR3 size: 16 residues. Trimming removed 4 bases from V and 6 bases from J, with 20 bases in between. Germline V gene data show CDR1 as SGHRS and CDR2 as YFSETQ. Sequences were obtained from peripheral blood. This chain uses TRBV5-1 with TRBJ2-1; D not certain. The source of this sequence is a human donor in a cohort sampled during active COVID-19. CDR3 protein: CASSPLALSLVNEQFF. The CDR3 DNA follows: TGCGCCAGCAGCCCCCTCGCGCTCTCCCTGGTCAATGAGCAGTTCTTC.